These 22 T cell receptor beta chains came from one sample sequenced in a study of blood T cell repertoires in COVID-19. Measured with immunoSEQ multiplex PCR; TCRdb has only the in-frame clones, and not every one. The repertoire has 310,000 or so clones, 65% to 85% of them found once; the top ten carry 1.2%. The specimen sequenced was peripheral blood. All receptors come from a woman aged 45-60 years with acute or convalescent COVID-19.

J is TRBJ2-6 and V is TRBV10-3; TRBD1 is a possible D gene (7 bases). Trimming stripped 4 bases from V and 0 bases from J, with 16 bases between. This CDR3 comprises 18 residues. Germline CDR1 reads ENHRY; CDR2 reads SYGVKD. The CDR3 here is CAISAVQGGVSGANVLTF. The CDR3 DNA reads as TGTGCCATCAGTGCGGTTCAGGGGGGCGTCTCTGGGGCCAACGTCCTGACTTTC.

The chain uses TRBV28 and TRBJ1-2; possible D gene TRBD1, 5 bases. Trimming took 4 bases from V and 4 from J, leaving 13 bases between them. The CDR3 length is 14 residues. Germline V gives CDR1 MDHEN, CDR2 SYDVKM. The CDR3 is CASSSSSDSYGYTF. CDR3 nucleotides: TGTGCCAGCAGTTCGTCATCAGACAGCTATGGCTACACCTTC.

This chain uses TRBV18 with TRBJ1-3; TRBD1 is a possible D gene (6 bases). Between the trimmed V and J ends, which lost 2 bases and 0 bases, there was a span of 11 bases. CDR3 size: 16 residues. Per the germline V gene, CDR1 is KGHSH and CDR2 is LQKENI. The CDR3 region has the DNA TGTGCCAGCTCACCATCCACAGGGTCCTCTGGAAACACCATATATTTT. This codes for CASSPSTGSSGNTIYF.

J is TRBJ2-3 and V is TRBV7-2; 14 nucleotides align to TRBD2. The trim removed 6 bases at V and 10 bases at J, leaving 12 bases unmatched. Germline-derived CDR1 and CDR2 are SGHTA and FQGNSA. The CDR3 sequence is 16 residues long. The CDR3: CASSPPGLAGVTSQYF. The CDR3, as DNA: TGTGCCAGCAGTCCCCCGGGACTAGCGGGAGTTACTTCGCAGTATTTT.

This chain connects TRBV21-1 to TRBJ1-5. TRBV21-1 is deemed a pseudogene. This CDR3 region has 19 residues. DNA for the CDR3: TGTGCCAGCAGCAAAGAAAAGATTGGCAGGGAGGTTGACAATCAGCCCCAGCATTTT. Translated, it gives CASSKEKIGREVDNQPQHF.

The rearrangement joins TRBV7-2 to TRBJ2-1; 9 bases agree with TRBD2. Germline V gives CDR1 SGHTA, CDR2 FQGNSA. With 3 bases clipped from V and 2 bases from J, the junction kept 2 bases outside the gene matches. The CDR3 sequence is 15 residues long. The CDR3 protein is CASSFAGGPYNEQFF. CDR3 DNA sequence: TGTGCCAGCAGCTTTGCGGGGGGGCCCTACAATGAGCAGTTCTTC. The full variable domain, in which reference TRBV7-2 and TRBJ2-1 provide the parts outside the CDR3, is GAGVSQSPSNKVTEKGKDVELRCDPISGHTALYWYRQSLGQGLEFLIYFQGNSAPDKSGLPSDRFSAERTGGSVSTLTIQRTQQEDSAVYLCASSFAGGPYNEQFFGPGTRLTVL.

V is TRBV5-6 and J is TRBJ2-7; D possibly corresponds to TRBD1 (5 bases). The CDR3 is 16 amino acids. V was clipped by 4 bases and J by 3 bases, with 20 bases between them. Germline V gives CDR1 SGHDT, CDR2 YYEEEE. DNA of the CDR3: TGTGCCAGCAGCGTGGGTTCTGGCAGGGTCAACTACGAGCAGTACTTC. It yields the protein CASSVGSGRVNYEQYF. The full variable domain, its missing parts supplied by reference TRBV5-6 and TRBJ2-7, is DAGVTQSPTHLIKTRGQQVTLRCSPKSGHDTVSWYQQALGQGPQFIFQYYEEEERQRGNFPDRFSGHQFPNYSSELNVNALLLGDSALYLCASSVGSGRVNYEQYFGPGTRLTVT.

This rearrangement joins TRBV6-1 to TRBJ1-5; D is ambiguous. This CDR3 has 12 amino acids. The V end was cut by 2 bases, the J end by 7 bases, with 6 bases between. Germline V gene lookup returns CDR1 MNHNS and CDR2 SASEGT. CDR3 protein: CASSERQQPQHF. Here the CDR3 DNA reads TGTGCCAGCAGTGAACGACAACAGCCCCAGCATTTT.

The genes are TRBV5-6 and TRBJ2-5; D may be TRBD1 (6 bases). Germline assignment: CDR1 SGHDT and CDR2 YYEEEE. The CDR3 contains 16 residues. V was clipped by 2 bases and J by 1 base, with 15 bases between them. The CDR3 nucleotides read TGTGCCAGCAGCTTACAGGGATCGGGCGGCCAAGAGACCCAGTACTTC. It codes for CASSLQGSGGQETQYF.

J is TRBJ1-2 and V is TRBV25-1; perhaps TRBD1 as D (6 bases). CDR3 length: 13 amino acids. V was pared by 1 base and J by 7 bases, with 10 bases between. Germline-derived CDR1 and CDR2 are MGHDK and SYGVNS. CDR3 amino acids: CASSESGAGGYTF. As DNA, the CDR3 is TGTGCCAGCAGTGAATCAGGGGCGGGTGGCTACACCTTC.

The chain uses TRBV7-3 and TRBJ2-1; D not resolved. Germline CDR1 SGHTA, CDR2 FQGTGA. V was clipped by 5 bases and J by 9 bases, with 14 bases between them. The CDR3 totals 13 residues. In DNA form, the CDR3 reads TGTGCCAGCAGCCACAGAGATACACTTGAGCAGTTCTTC. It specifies CASSHRDTLEQFF. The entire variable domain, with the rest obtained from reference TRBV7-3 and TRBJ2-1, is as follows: GAGVSQTPSNKVTEKGKYVELRCDPISGHTALYWYRQSLGQGPEFLIYFQGTGAADDSGLPNDRFFAVRPEGSVSTLKIQRTERGDSAVYLCASSHRDTLEQFFGPGTRLTVL.

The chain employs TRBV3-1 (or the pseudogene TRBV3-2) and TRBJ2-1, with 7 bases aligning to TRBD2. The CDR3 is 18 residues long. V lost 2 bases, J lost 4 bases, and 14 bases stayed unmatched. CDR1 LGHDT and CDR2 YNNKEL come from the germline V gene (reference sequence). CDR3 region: CASSQTEGGGVGYNEQFF. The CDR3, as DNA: TGTGCCAGCAGCCAAACTGAGGGCGGGGGAGTAGGGTACAATGAGCAGTTCTTC.

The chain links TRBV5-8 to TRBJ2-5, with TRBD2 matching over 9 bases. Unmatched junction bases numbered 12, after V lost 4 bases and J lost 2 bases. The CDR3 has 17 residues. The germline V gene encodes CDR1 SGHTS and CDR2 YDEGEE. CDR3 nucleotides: TGTGCCAGCAGCCCGACTGGGCGGGGGGGTATACAAGAGACCCAGTACTTC. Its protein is CASSPTGRGGIQETQYF.

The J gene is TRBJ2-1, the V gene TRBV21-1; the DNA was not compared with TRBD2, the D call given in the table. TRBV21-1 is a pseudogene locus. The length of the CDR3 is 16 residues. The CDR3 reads CASSTHRPSGRYEQFF. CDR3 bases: TGTGCCAGCAGCACCCATAGGCCTAGCGGGAGGTATGAGCAGTTCTTC.

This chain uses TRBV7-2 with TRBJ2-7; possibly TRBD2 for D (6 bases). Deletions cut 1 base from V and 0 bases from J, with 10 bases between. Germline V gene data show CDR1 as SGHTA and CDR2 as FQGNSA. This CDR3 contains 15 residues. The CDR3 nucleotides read TGTGCCAGCAGCTTAGACCGGGGACTCTCCTACGAGCAGTACTTC. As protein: CASSLDRGLSYEQYF.

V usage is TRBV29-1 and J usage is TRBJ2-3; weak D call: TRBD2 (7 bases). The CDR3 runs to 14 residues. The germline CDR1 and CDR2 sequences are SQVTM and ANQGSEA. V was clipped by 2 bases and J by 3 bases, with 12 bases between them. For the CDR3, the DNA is TGCAGCGTTGAACTACAGGGAGGGACAGATACGCAGTATTTT. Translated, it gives CSVELQGGTDTQYF.

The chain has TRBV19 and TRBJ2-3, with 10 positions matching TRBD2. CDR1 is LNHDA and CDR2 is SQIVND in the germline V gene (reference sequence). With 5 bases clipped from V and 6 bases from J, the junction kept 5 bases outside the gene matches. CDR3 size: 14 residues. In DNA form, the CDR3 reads TGTGCCAGTAGTGCTTGGACTAGCGGCGATACGCAGTATTTT. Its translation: CASSAWTSGDTQYF.

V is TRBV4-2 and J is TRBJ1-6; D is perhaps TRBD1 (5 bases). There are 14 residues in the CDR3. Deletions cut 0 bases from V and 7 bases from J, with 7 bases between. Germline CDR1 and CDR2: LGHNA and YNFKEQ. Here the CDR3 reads CASSQDQGNSPLHF. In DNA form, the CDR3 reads TGTGCCAGCAGCCAAGATCAGGGAAATTCACCCCTCCACTTT.

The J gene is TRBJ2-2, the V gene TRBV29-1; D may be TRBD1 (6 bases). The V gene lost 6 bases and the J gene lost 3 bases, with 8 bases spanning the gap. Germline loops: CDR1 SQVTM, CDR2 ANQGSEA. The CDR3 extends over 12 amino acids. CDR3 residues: CSVRGYTGELFF. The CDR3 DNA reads TGCAGCGTCAGGGGATACACCGGGGAGCTGTTTTTT.

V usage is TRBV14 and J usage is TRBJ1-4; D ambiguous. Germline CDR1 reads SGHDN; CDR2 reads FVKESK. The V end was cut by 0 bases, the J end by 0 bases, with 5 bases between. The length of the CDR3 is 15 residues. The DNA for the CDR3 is TGTGCCAGCAGCCAAGATCTACCAACTAATGAAAAACTGTTTTTT. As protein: CASSQDLPTNEKLFF.

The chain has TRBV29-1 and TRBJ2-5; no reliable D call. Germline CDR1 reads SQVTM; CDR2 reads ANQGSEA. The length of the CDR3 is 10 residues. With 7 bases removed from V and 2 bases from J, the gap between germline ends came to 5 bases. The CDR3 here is CSAEQETQYF. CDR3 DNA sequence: TGCAGCGCCGAGCAAGAGACCCAGTACTTC. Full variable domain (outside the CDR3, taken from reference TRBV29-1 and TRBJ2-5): SAVISQKPSRDICQRGTSLTIQCQVDSQVTMMFWYRQQPGQSLTLIATANQGSEATYESGFVIDKFPISRPNLTFSTLTVSNMSPEDSSIYLCSAEQETQYFGPGTRLLVL.

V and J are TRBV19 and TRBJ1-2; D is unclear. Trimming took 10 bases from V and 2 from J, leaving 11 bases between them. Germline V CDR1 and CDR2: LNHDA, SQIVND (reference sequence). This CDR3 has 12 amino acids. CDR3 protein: CATFDINYGYTF. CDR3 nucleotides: TGTGCCACCTTCGACATCAACTATGGCTACACCTTC.